The 11 T cell receptor beta chains reported below all come from one sample, sequenced in a study of shared clonotypes between healthy human individuals. Data came from immunoSEQ multiplex PCR; TCRdb stores just in-frame clones and leaves some out. The data hold 2 million or so clones, with 95% observed a single time. The sequencing input was naive CD4+ T cells sorted from blood. The subset denotes: CD45RA+ positively selected. The receptor source for this set is a man between 18 and 35 years old in good health.

This chain connects TRBV30 to TRBJ1-5; TRBD1 might be the D (5 bases). Germline V gene data show CDR1 as GTSNPN and CDR2 as SVGIG (reference sequence). The V end lost 3 bases, the J end lost 1 base, and 7 bases lay between the germline ends. The CDR3 consists of 13 residues. The chain's CDR3 is CAWRQESNQPQHF. CDR3 sequence (DNA): TGTGCCTGGAGACAGGAAAGCAATCAGCCCCAGCATTTT.

The chain has TRBV7-2 and TRBJ2-3; the match to TRBD1 covers 9 bases. J lost 6 bases, V lost 9 bases, and 10 bases had no gene match. The CDR3 loop spans 14 amino acids. Germline V gene sequence: CDR1 SGHTA, CDR2 FQGNSA. The CDR3 loop reads CASNRDRALDTQYF. In DNA, the CDR3 is TGTGCCAGTAACCGGGACAGGGCTCTCGATACGCAGTATTTT. Full variable domain (rest looked up from reference TRBV7-2 and TRBJ2-3): GAGVSQSPSNKVTEKGKDVELRCDPISGHTALYWYRQSLGQGLEFLIYFQGNSAPDKSGLPSDRFSAERTGGSVSTLTIQRTQQEDSAVYLCASNRDRALDTQYFGPGTRLTVL.

The gene calls are TRBV6-1 and TRBJ1-1, with D possibly TRBD1 on 6 matching bases. The length of the CDR3 is 15 residues. The germline V gene has CDR1 MNHNS and CDR2 SASEGT. The V and J ends lost 6 bases and 0 bases respectively, with 14 bases between them. CDR3 region: CASRVTQGLNTEAFF. For the CDR3, the DNA is TGTGCCAGCAGGGTCACACAGGGTCTGAACACTGAAGCTTTCTTT.

This chain uses TRBV6-5 with TRBJ2-7, with a weak D call TRBD2 (6 bases). The germline V gene encodes CDR1 MNHEY and CDR2 SVGAGI. The CDR3 spans 14 residues. V dropped 1 base and J dropped 3 bases, with 10 bases sitting between them. The CDR3 here is CASSYYGTHYEQYF. The CDR3 nucleotides are TGTGCCAGCAGTTACTACGGGACTCACTACGAGCAGTACTTC.

V and J are TRBV2 and TRBJ2-1, with D perhaps TRBD2 (5 bases). The germline V gene has CDR1 SNHLY and CDR2 FYNNEI. V was trimmed by 3 bases and J by 4 bases, leaving 10 bases between them. The length of the CDR3 is 14 residues. The CDR3 nucleotides read TGTGCCAGCAGTGACAGGACTGGATACAATGAGCAGTTCTTC. Protein product: CASSDRTGYNEQFF.

This clone was seen once. The chain joins TRBV7-9 to TRBJ2-6; TRBD1 is a possible D gene (6 bases). CDR1 and CDR2 from the germline V gene are SEHNR and FQNEAQ (reference sequence). CDR3 length: 18 amino acids. Between the trimmed V and J ends, which lost 1 base and 1 base, there was a span of 14 bases. CDR3 loop: CASSLVRLQGSGANVLTF. As DNA, the CDR3 is TGTGCCAGCAGCTTAGTTCGGCTACAGGGATCTGGGGCCAACGTCCTGACTTTC. The whole variable domain, remainder taken from reference TRBV7-9 and TRBJ2-6, is DTGVSQNPRHKITKRGQNVTFRCDPISEHNRLYWYRQTLGQGPEFLTYFQNEAQLEKSRLLSDRFSAERPKGSFSTLEIQRTEQGDSAMYLCASSLVRLQGSGANVLTFGAGSRLTVL.

The chain combines TRBV28 with TRBJ1-6; D not certain. There are 14 residues in the CDR3. Germline V gene data show CDR1 as MDHEN and CDR2 as SYDVKM. Trimming took 5 bases from V and 9 from J, leaving 14 bases between them. CDR3 in DNA: TGTGCCAGCAGTGAACGGACTGGGCTTTCACCCCTCCACTTT. This gives the protein CASSERTGLSPLHF.

V usage is TRBV18 and J usage is TRBJ2-5, with D possibly TRBD1 on 8 matching bases. Germline CDR1 and CDR2: KGHSH and LQKENI. The CDR3 spans 16 residues. V lost 2 bases and J 4 bases, leaving 17 bases between the germline ends. The CDR3 DNA reads TGTGCCAGCTCACCATCATGGACAGGGAGGGGAGAGACCCAGTACTTC. Residues: CASSPSWTGRGETQYF.

This chain links TRBV5-1 with TRBJ2-3, with 9 bases aligning to TRBD2. CDR1 SGHRS and CDR2 YFSETQ come from the germline V gene. V dropped 8 bases and J dropped 0; count of bases not matched to a gene: 4. The CDR3 has 14 amino acids. CDR3 bases: TGCGCCAGTAACCTAGCGGGGAGCACAGATACGCAGTATTTT. Translating it yields CASNLAGSTDTQYF. Complete variable domain (other parts from reference TRBV5-1 and TRBJ2-3): KAGVTQTPRYLIKTRGQQVTLSCSPISGHRSVSWYQQTPGQGLQFLFEYFSETQRNKGNFPGRFSGRQFSNSRSEMNVSTLELGDSALYLCASNLAGSTDTQYFGPGTRLTVL.

The chain links TRBV6-5 to TRBJ2-1; no firm D call. The CDR3 is 12 amino acids. CDR1 MNHEY and CDR2 SVGAGI come from the germline V gene. The V end was cut by 7 bases, the J end by 5 bases, with 9 bases between. The CDR3 spells CASTSPDNEQFF. CDR3 bases: TGTGCCAGCACCAGCCCCGACAATGAGCAGTTCTTC.

The chain combines TRBV9 with TRBJ1-2; D uncertain. Germline lookup yields CDR1 SGDLS and CDR2 YYNGEE. The CDR3 has 12 residues. Trimming shortened V by 2 bases and J by 7 bases, and 9 bases separated the two germline ends. The CDR3 protein is CASSVPGSGYTF. The DNA of the CDR3 is TGTGCCAGCAGCGTCCCCGGGAGTGGCTACACCTTC. Full variable domain (remainder filled in from reference TRBV9 and TRBJ1-2): DSGVTQTPKHLITATGQRVTLRCSPRSGDLSVYWYQQSLDQGLQFLIQYYNGEERAKGNILERFSAQQFPDLHSELNLSSLELGDSALYFCASSVPGSGYTFGSGTRLTVV.